Listed here are 5 T cell receptor beta chains from one sample, sequenced in a study of blood T cell repertoires in COVID-19. This table comes from immunoSEQ multiplex PCR, and its TCRdb copy is limited to in-frame clones, with some not included. The table has about 210,000 clones, just under 85% seen once. The specimen was peripheral blood. All receptors come from a woman aged 45 to 65 with active or convalescent COVID-19.

The chain combines TRBV6-5 with TRBJ1-2; 9 bases match TRBD1. Germline CDR1 and CDR2: MNHEY and SVGAGI. This CDR3 is built from 12 residues. The junction had 3 bases not matched to a gene; V was cut back by 6 bases and J by 7 bases. CDR3 region: CASSQGQGGYTF. The DNA of the CDR3 is TGTGCCAGCAGCCAGGGACAGGGTGGCTACACCTTC.

The genes are TRBV3-1 (or the pseudogene TRBV3-2) and TRBJ2-7; D is perhaps TRBD2 (5 bases). Deletions cut 1 base from V and 5 bases from J, with 9 bases between. Germline CDR1 is LGHDT and CDR2 is YNNKEL (reference sequence). The length of the CDR3 is 13 residues. CDR3 sequence: CASSQVLRDEQYF. The CDR3 DNA is TGTGCCAGCAGCCAAGTTTTGAGGGACGAGCAGTACTTC.

The chain has TRBV5-5 and TRBJ2-3, with a tentative D call TRBD2 (5 bases). Between the trimmed V and J ends, which lost 4 bases and 4 bases, there was a span of 13 bases. Germline CDR1 is SGHKS and CDR2 is YYEKEE (reference sequence). The CDR3 consists of 14 residues. The CDR3 DNA is TGTGCCAGCAGCGGGCGGCTAGCTTCAGATACGCAGTATTTT. Its translation is CASSGRLASDTQYF.

The chain couples TRBV19 to TRBJ2-3, with D possibly matching TRBD2 (6 bases). Trimming removed 5 bases at V and 2 bases at J, with 14 bases between. The CDR3 loop spans 15 amino acids. Germline CDR1 LNHDA, CDR2 SQIVND (reference sequence). CDR3 sequence reads: CASSARLGNTDTQYF. For the CDR3, the DNA is TGTGCCAGTAGTGCCCGACTAGGAAACACAGATACGCAGTATTTT.

The rearrangement links TRBV10-3 to TRBJ1-2; 7 bases align to TRBD1. The V and J ends lost 6 bases and 1 base, in that order; junction bases with no gene match: 2. CDR3 length equals 13 residues. Germline V CDR1 and CDR2: ENHRY, SYGVKD. CDR3 residues: CAISRDSNYGYTF. The CDR3 DNA reads as TGTGCCATCAGCCGGGACAGTAACTATGGCTACACCTTC.